This TCR beta chain emerged from a study of T cell responses to AZD1222 COVID-19 vaccine. Overall study context: Second-dose recipients at about 4 or about 12 weeks were treated as one pooled group. Findings and caveats of the study: Clonal diversity was possibly underestimated; the donors were predominantly white British and more often female. Compared with day 0, the breadth and depth of the Spike-specific TCR repertoire rose significantly after two doses of AZD1222. Spike-wide coverage was observed for vaccine-associated CD4 TCRs, with dominant responses at 160-218 and 743-854.

Germline lookup yields CDR1 MNHEY and CDR2 SMNVEV (reference sequence). Trimming removed 6 bases at V and 0 bases at J, with 9 bases between. This CDR3 region has 15 residues. The data were produced by immunoSEQ multiplex PCR, yet TCRdb's version contains in-frame clones alone and is incomplete. The data hold 100,000 to 120,000 clones, with more than 70% observed a single time. With respect to this clone: What it binds is unknown.

This receptor was taken from an adult in good health. The chain combines TRBV27 with TRBJ1-6, with D possibly matching TRBD1 (5 bases). Sequencing was performed on peripheral blood, taken on day 0 of AZD1222 vaccination. For the CDR3, the DNA is TGTGCCAGCAGGCGGACAAACTCCTATAATTCACCCCTCCACTTT. It specifies CASRRTNSYNSPLHF.